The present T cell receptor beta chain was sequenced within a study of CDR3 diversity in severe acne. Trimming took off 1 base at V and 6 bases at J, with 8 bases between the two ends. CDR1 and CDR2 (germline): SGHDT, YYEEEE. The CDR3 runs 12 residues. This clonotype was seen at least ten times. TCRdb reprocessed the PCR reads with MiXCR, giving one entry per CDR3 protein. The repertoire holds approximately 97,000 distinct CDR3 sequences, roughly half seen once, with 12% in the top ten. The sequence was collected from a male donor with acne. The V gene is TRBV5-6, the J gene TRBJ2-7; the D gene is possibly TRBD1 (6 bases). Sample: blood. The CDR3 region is CASSLLQGEQYV. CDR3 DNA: TGTGCCAGCAGCTTGTTACAGGGCGAGCAGTACGTC.